The 25 T cell receptor beta chains below were found in one sample sequenced in a study of shared clonotypes between healthy human individuals. Cells designated naive CD8 were CD45RO-negative and were positively selected for CCR7, with terminally differentiated effector memory CD45RA+ cells excluded. The repertoire was sequenced with immunoSEQ multiplex PCR; TCRdb's copy has only in-frame clones and lacks some. The repertoire includes roughly 1,800,000 clones, about 95% of them detected once, and more than 0.9% sits in the top ten. Sequenced: naive CD8+ T cells sorted from blood. These receptors came from a young man in good health.

The V call is TRBV4-3, the J call TRBJ2-3; D may be TRBD2 (7 bases). This CDR3 is built from 17 residues. V lost 4 bases and J lost 2, with 19 bases in between. The germline gives CDR1 LGHNA, CDR2 YSLEER. The CDR3 loop reads CASSPRGAIDYTDTQYF. As DNA, the CDR3 is TGCGCCAGCAGCCCCCGGGGGGCCATCGATTACACAGATACGCAGTATTTT.

The chain has TRBV7-9 and TRBJ2-3; 9 bases map to TRBD2. The trim removed 3 bases at V and 2 bases at J, leaving 9 bases unmatched. Germline V gene sequence: CDR1 SEHNR, CDR2 FQNEAQ (reference sequence). CDR3 length equals 17 residues. The CDR3 nucleotides read TGTGCCAGCAGCTTTTCGGCTAGCGGGATGAACACAGATACGCAGTATTTT. Amino acids: CASSFSASGMNTDTQYF.

V usage is TRBV11-2 and J usage is TRBJ2-1; tentative D call: TRBD2 (6 bases). Looked up from germline, CDR1 is SGHAT and CDR2 is FQNNGV. The CDR3 spans 13 residues. V lost 1 base, J lost 10 bases, and 11 bases lay in between. This chain's CDR3 is CASSLVAREEQFF. The CDR3, as DNA: TGTGCCAGCAGCTTAGTAGCCCGGGAGGAGCAGTTCTTC.

The CDR3 DNA reads as TGTGCCAGCAGTTCCCGGGACTCGGAAAAACTGTTTTTT. Its protein product is CASSSRDSEKLFF. V is TRBV28 and J is TRBJ1-4; D might be TRBD1 (5 bases). The V end was cut by 4 bases, the J end by 8 bases, with 11 bases between. The germline V gene has CDR1 MDHEN and CDR2 SYDVKM. The CDR3 runs 13 residues. Full variable domain (missing parts from reference TRBV28 and TRBJ1-4): DVKVTQSSRYLVKRTGEKVFLECVQDMDHENMFWYRQDPGLGLRLIYFSYDVKMKEKGDIPEGYSVSREKKERFSLILESASTNQTSMYLCASSSRDSEKLFFGSGTQLSVL.

The chain carries TRBV30 and TRBJ2-3; perhaps D is TRBD1 or TRBD2 (5 bases each). The germline V gene encodes CDR1 GTSNPN and CDR2 SVGIG (reference sequence). This CDR3 is 16 amino acids long. Trimming took off 0 bases at V and 0 bases at J, with 13 bases between the two ends. This CDR3 reads CAWSVTRDPSTDTQYF. The CDR3 coding sequence is TGTGCCTGGAGTGTTACCCGGGACCCTAGCACAGATACGCAGTATTTT.

The chain carries TRBV25-1 and TRBJ1-1; tentative D call: TRBD1 (5 bases). Germline CDR1 and CDR2: MGHDK and SYGVNS. V lost 1 base, J lost 10 bases, and 16 bases lay in between. The CDR3 consists of 14 residues. CDR3 nucleotides: TGTGCCAGCAGTGAATTTGGGACCGGACGACCAGCTTTCTTT. Its translation: CASSEFGTGRPAFF.

The chain employs TRBV10-3 and TRBJ2-2, with 8 nucleotides matching TRBD2. Germline V gives CDR1 ENHRY, CDR2 SYGVKD. V gave up 3 bases and J gave up 2 bases; unmatched junction bases: 2. The CDR3 is made up of 15 amino acids. The CDR3 sequence: CAISETSGNTGELFF. For the CDR3, the DNA is TGTGCCATCAGTGAAACTAGCGGAAACACCGGGGAGCTGTTTTTT.

This chain links TRBV5-5 with TRBJ2-7, with 12 bases fitting TRBD1. CDR1 and CDR2 (germline): SGHKS, YYEKEE (reference sequence). Germline trimming cut 4 bases from V and 7 bases from J; bases unmatched to any gene: 12. This CDR3 has 16 residues. DNA of the CDR3: TGTGCCAGCAGCCCAACCGGGACAGGGGGCCTGGCTGAGCAGTACTTC. Its translation is CASSPTGTGGLAEQYF.

The gene calls are TRBV5-1 and TRBJ2-7; 9 bases match TRBD2. In germline, CDR1 is SGHRS, CDR2 YFSETQ. CDR3 length: 16 amino acids. With 3 bases clipped from V and 2 bases from J, the junction kept 9 bases outside the gene matches. The CDR3 DNA is TGCGCCAGCAGCTCAGGGATGACTAGCGGAGCCTACGAGCAGTACTTC. Encoded protein: CASSSGMTSGAYEQYF.

This rearrangement joins TRBV19 to TRBJ1-2, with 8 bases identical to TRBD1. Germline-derived CDR1 and CDR2 are LNHDA and SQIVND (reference sequence). With 7 bases clipped from V and 8 bases from J, the junction kept 9 bases outside the gene matches. This CDR3 has 13 amino acids. The CDR3 nucleotides read TGTGCCAGTACCGCCCGGGACAGGACAGGCTACACCTTC. It specifies CASTARDRTGYTF.

Only one count was recorded for this clone. This chain connects TRBV5-1 to TRBJ2-7; the match to TRBD1 covers 9 bases. Germline CDR1 reads SGHRS; CDR2 reads YFSETQ. Trimming took 1 base from V and 5 from J; bases not matched to a gene: 10. The CDR3 totals 16 residues. The CDR3: CASSLYPTGGGDEQYF. In nucleotides, the CDR3 is TGCGCCAGCAGCTTGTACCCAACAGGGGGCGGAGACGAGCAGTACTTC.

CDR3: CAWSLLTGTDTQYF. The CDR3 bases are TGTGCCTGGAGCCTCCTGACCGGCACAGATACGCAGTATTTT. V and J are TRBV30 and TRBJ2-3; D gene unclear. The CDR3 consists of 14 residues. Germline CDR1 and CDR2: GTSNPN and SVGIG (reference sequence). V was pared by 3 bases and J by 1 base, with 11 bases between.

V gene TRBV7-9 combines with J gene TRBJ2-7; no firm D call. Trimming left V 1 base short and J 0 bases short, with 13 bases between. This CDR3 contains 16 residues. Germline CDR1 and CDR2: SEHNR and FQNEAQ (reference sequence). This CDR3 is CASSLDEVPTSYEQYF. CDR3 DNA sequence: TGTGCCAGCAGCTTAGATGAGGTCCCCACCTCCTACGAGCAGTACTTC.

With respect to this clone: Other nucleotide sequences from this sample produce the same CDR3. This chain links TRBV10-1 with TRBJ2-7; D is ambiguous. With 0 bases removed from V and 0 bases from J, the gap between germline ends came to 0 bases. The CDR3 totals 12 residues. Germline V lookup: CDR1 WNHNN, CDR2 SYGVQD (reference sequence). As DNA, the CDR3 is TGCGCCAGCAGTGAGTCCTCCTACGAGCAGTACTTC. Protein sequence: CASSESSYEQYF.

The chain carries TRBV5-6 and TRBJ1-2; D unresolved. Per germline, CDR1 SGHDT and CDR2 YYEEEE. This CDR3 region has 16 residues. V lost 0 bases and J 2 bases, leaving 14 bases between the germline ends. This CDR3 reads CASSLDGSGGNYGYTF. In DNA, the CDR3 is TGTGCCAGCAGCTTGGATGGGAGCGGAGGGAACTATGGCTACACCTTC.

The gene calls are TRBV4-1 and TRBJ2-7; 13 bases line up with TRBD2. Trimming at V came to 2 bases and at J to 5 bases, leaving 6 bases not matched to a gene. Germline CDR1 reads MGHRA; CDR2 reads YSYEKL. The length of the CDR3 is 16 residues. This CDR3 reads CASSQLTSGGADEQYF. CDR3 in DNA: TGCGCCAGCAGCCAATTAACTAGCGGGGGGGCAGACGAGCAGTACTTC.

This rearrangement joins TRBV2 to TRBJ2-2; TRBD2 matches at 8 bases. V shed 6 bases, J shed 5 bases, and the junction held 11 bases outside the gene matches. The CDR3 sequence is 16 residues long. Germline assignment: CDR1 SNHLY and CDR2 FYNNEI. The CDR3 nucleotides are TGTGCCAGCAGCCCGACTAGCGAAGGGTGGACCGGGGAGCTGTTTTTT. As protein: CASSPTSEGWTGELFF.

The J gene is TRBJ1-2, the V gene TRBV11-2; D perhaps matches TRBD1 (5 bases). V dropped 6 bases and J dropped 4 bases, with 18 bases sitting between them. The CDR3 covers 15 residues. Per germline, CDR1 SGHAT and CDR2 FQNNGV. The CDR3 sequence is CASSQVVAGSYGYTF. In DNA, the CDR3 is TGTGCCAGCAGTCAAGTGGTGGCAGGGTCCTATGGCTACACCTTC.

V gene TRBV5-1 combines with J gene TRBJ2-7; D gene unclear. Germline V gene lookup returns CDR1 SGHRS and CDR2 YFSETQ. The V gene lost 0 bases and the J gene lost 0 bases, with 13 bases spanning the gap. The CDR3 is 16 amino acids. This CDR3 is CASSLVVSASSYEQYF. The CDR3 nucleotides read TGCGCCAGCAGCTTGGTAGTATCGGCCAGCTCCTACGAGCAGTACTTC.

V is TRBV7-3 and J is TRBJ2-3; D unresolved. The germline V and J ends were trimmed by 5 bases and 3 bases, with 9 bases remaining between them. The CDR3 runs 13 residues. The germline CDR1 and CDR2 sequences are SGHTA and FQGTGA. The DNA of the CDR3 is TGTGCCAGCAGCGCCTCCCTTACAGATACGCAGTATTTT. Its protein product is CASSASLTDTQYF.

V usage is TRBV4-3 and J usage is TRBJ2-1; 8 bases match TRBD2. The germline V gene encodes CDR1 LGHNA and CDR2 YSLEER. This CDR3 has 16 amino acids. The junction had 8 bases not matched to a gene; V was cut back by 0 bases and J by 7 bases. The CDR3 bases are TGCGCCAGCAGCCAAGACAAGCGGGAGTTGGGGAATGAGCAGTTCTTC. It yields the protein CASSQDKRELGNEQFF.

This chain connects TRBV10-3 to TRBJ2-7, with 9 bases matching TRBD1. Looked up from germline, CDR1 is ENHRY and CDR2 is SYGVKD. The CDR3 has 14 amino acids. Trimming at V came to 6 bases and at J to 5 bases, leaving 8 bases not matched to a gene. Here the CDR3 reads CAIRTLGQGNEQYF. DNA of the CDR3: TGTGCCATCAGGACTTTGGGACAGGGAAACGAGCAGTACTTC.

This chain joins TRBV28 and TRBJ2-1; 10 bases line up with TRBD1. Germline V gene sequence: CDR1 MDHEN, CDR2 SYDVKM. CDR3 length: 15 amino acids. The trim removed 5 bases at V and 6 bases at J, leaving 7 bases unmatched. The chain's CDR3 is CASSLSGTGVNEQFF. CDR3 DNA: TGTGCCAGCAGTCTATCCGGGACAGGGGTCAATGAGCAGTTCTTC.

This chain connects TRBV5-5 to TRBJ2-7; 12 nucleotides agree with TRBD2. From germline, CDR1 is SGHKS and CDR2 YYEKEE (reference sequence). The CDR3 sequence is 15 residues long. V trimming: 3 bases; J trimming: 4 bases; junction bases outside the gene matches: 5. This CDR3 is CASSWALAGGYEQYF. The CDR3 nucleotides are TGTGCCAGCAGCTGGGCACTAGCGGGAGGATACGAGCAGTACTTC.

The rearrangement uses TRBV30 and TRBJ1-1; D is possibly TRBD1 (6 bases). The germline V gene encodes CDR1 GTSNPN and CDR2 SVGIG (reference sequence). V gave up 4 bases and J gave up 7 bases, with 16 bases separating them. The length of the CDR3 is 13 residues. The CDR3 loop is CAWITGAHGEAFF. CDR3 sequence (DNA): TGTGCCTGGATCACGGGGGCCCATGGTGAAGCTTTCTTT.